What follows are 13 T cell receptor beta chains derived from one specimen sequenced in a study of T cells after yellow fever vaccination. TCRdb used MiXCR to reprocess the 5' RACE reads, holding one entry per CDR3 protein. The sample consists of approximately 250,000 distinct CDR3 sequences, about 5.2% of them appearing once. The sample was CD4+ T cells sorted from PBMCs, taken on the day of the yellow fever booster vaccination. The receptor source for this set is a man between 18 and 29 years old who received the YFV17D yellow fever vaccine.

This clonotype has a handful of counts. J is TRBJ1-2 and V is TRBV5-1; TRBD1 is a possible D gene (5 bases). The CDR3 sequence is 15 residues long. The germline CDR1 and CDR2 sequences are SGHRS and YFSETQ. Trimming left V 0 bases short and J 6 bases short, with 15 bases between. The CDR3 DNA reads TGCGCCAGCAGCTTGGCGTATTTAGGGACCAATGGCTACACCTTC. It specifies CASSLAYLGTNGYTF.

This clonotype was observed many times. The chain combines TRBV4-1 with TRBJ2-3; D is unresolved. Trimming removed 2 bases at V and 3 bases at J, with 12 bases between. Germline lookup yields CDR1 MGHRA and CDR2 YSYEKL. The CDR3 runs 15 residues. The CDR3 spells CASSQREGSTDTQYF. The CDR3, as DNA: TGCGCCAGCAGCCAAAGGGAAGGTAGTACAGATACGCAGTATTTT.

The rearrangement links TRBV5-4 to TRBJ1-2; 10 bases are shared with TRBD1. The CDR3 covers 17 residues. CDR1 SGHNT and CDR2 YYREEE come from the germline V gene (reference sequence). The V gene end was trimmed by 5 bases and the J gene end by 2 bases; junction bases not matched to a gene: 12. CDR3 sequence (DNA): TGTGCCAGCAGGGTTGGACAGGGGGTCGCACTCAACTATGGCTACACCTTC. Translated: CASRVGQGVALNYGYTF. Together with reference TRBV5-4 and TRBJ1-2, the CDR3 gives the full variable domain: ETGVTQSPTHLIKTRGQQVTLRCSSQSGHNTVSWYQQALGQGPQFIFQYYREEENGRGNFPPRFSGLQFPNYSSELNVNALELDDSALYLCASRVGQGVALNYGYTFGSGTRLTVV.

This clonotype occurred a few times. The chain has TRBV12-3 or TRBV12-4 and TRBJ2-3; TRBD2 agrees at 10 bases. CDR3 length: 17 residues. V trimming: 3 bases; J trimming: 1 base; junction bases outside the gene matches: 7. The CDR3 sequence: CASSFGLAGAGTDTQYF. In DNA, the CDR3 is TGTGCCAGCAGTTTCGGGCTAGCGGGGGCGGGCACAGATACGCAGTATTTT.

The CDR3 coding sequence is TGCGCCAGCAGTTCCGGACAGCTGGGGGAATATGGCTACACCTTC. Encoded protein: CASSSGQLGEYGYTF. The genes are TRBV5-1 and TRBJ1-2, with D perhaps matching TRBD1 (6 bases). Trimming removed 5 bases from V and 5 bases from J, with 19 bases in between. Per germline, CDR1 SGHRS and CDR2 YFSETQ. The CDR3 consists of 15 residues.

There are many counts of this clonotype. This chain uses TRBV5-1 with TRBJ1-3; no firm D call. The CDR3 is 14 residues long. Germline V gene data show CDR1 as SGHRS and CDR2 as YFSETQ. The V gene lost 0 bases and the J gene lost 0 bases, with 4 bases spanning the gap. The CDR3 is CASSLDRSGNTIYF. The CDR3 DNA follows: TGCGCCAGCAGCTTGGACCGCTCTGGAAACACCATATATTTT.

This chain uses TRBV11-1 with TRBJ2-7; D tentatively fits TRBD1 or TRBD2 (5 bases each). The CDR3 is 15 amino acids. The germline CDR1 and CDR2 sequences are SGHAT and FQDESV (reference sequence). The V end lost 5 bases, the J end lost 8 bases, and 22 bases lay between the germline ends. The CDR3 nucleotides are TGTGCCAGCAGCATCTCCGGGACGGACCTTTTCAAGCAGTACGTC. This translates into CASSISGTDLFKQYV.

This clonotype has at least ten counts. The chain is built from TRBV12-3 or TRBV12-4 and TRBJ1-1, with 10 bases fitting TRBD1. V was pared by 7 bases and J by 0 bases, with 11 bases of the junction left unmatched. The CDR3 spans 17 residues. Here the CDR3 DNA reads TGTGCCAGCACCCGAGGGGGGACAGGGGCGATGAACACTGAAGCTTTCTTT. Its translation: CASTRGGTGAMNTEAFF.

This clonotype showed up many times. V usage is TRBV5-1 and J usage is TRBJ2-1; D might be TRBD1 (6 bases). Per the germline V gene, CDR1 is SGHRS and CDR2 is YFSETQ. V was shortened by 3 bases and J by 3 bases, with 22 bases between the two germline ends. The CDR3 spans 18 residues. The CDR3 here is CASSSTGTPPWVYNEQFF. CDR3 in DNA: TGCGCCAGCAGCTCAACCGGGACACCCCCCTGGGTCTACAATGAGCAGTTCTTC.

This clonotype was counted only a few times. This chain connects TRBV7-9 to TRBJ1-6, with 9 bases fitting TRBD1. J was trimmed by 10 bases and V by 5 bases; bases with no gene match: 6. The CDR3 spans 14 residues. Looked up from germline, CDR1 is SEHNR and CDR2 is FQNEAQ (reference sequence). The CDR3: CASSARQGGSPLHF. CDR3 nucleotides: TGTGCCAGCAGCGCTCGACAGGGGGGATCACCCCTCCACTTT.

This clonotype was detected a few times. In nucleotides, the CDR3 is TGCAGTGCTAGGGGGGACAGCCGGTTTGGGGCCAACGTCCTGACTTTC. Translated, it gives CSARGDSRFGANVLTF. This chain joins TRBV20-1 and TRBJ2-6; 7 nucleotides align to TRBD1. V dropped 3 bases and J dropped 3; count of bases not matched to a gene: 8. The CDR3 spans 16 residues. Germline values: CDR1 DFQATT, CDR2 SNEGSKA (reference sequence).

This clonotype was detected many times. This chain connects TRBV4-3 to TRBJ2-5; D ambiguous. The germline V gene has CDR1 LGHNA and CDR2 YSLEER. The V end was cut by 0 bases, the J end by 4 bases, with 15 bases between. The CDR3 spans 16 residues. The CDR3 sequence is CASSQDRAWGTETQYF. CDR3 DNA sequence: TGCGCCAGCAGCCAAGATCGGGCATGGGGAACAGAGACCCAGTACTTC.

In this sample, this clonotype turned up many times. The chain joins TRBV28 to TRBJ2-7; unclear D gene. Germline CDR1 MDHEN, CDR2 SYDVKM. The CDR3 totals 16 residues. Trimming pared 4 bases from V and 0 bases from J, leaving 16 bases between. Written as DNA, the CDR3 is TGTGCCAGCAGTTCCCTAGGTGGGGTGAGCTCCTACGAGCAGTACTTC. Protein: CASSSLGGVSSYEQYF. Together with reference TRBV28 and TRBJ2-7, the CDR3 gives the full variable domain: DVKVTQSSRYLVKRTGEKVFLECVQDMDHENMFWYRQDPGLGLRLIYFSYDVKMKEKGDIPEGYSVSREKKERFSLILESASTNQTSMYLCASSSLGGVSSYEQYFGPGTRLTVT.